What follows is one TCR beta chain and its context. The antigen remains unidentified. Specified treatment: roughly 10-day PBMC culture with coronavirus spike peptide pools or control peptides (ViraFEST assay). Every well contained around 2 million PBMCs, which were grown with around 9.8 IU/ml IL-2 and approximately 9.4 ug/ml peptide pools. This sample stems from a study of vaccination and CD4 T cells after COVID-19. Study background: The cells in question were stimulated using overlapping spike peptides derived from SARS-CoV-2, HCoV-NL63, HCoV-OC43 and HCoV-229E. Controls had a CEFX pool, an HIV-1 Nef pool, or no peptide added.

The CDR3 contains 14 residues. Germline CDR1 is DFQATT and CDR2 is SNEGSKA (reference sequence). The V gene lost 5 bases and the J gene lost 1 base, with 13 bases spanning the gap. CD4+ T cells that had been cultured provided DNA sequenced with the Oncomine TCR Beta short-read assay. Genomic DNA extraction was carried out from cultured CD4+ T cells. In TCRdb, the PCR reads were re-called with MiXCR into one record per CDR3 protein. This table holds about 12,000 distinct CDR3 sequences, about 50% found once. The J gene is TRBJ2-3, the V gene TRBV20-1, with D possibly matching TRBD2 (6 bases). The specimen was CD4+ T cells from blood, cultured in vitro. This receptor was identified in a human donor who had recovered from COVID-19. For the CDR3, the DNA is TGCAGTGCTCCCGGACTAACGCGCACAGATACGCAGTATTTT. Protein sequence: CSAPGLTRTDTQYF.